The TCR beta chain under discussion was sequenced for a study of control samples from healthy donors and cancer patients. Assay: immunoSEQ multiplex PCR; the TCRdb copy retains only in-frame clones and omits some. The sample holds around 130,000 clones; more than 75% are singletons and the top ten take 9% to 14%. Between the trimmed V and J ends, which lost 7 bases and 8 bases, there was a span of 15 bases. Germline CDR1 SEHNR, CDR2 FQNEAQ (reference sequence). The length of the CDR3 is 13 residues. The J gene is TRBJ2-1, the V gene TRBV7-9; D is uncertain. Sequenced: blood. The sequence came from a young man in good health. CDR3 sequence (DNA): TGTGCCAGCACCCCCACGCAGTCCTATGAGCAGTTCTTC. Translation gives CASTPTQSYEQFF.